In this sample, the clone carrying this T cell receptor (beta chain) turned up once. The entry originates in a study of shared clonotypes between healthy human individuals. CD45RO-negative, CCR7-positively selected cells formed the naive CD8 fraction, excluding terminally differentiated effector memory CD45RA+ cells. Assay runs were performed at deep level. Produced via immunoSEQ multiplex PCR; TCRdb's table is partial and in-frame only. This table has 2 million to 2.5 million clones, just over 90% appearing once. V was clipped by 2 bases and J by 5 bases; unmatched bases: 7. The germline V gene has CDR1 MNHEY and CDR2 SVGAGI. CDR3 size: 16 residues.

The origin of this receptor is a man younger than 35 in good health. Some clones in this sample may be carry-over from other donors' samples. The chain has TRBV6-5 and TRBJ1-4; 8 nucleotides align to TRBD1. Sequencing input: naive CD8+ T cells from PBMCs. CDR3 protein: CASSYNTGGENEKLFF. DNA for the CDR3: TGTGCCAGCAGTTACAACACAGGGGGTGAAAATGAAAAACTGTTTTTT.